This T cell receptor beta chain was identified during a study of blood T cell repertoires in COVID-19. Methods used by the authors: For nucleated cells, counts were estimated from reference gene primer amplification. Measured with immunoSEQ multiplex PCR; TCRdb has only the in-frame clones, and not every one. V, J and clone size are taken as reported in that table, and D and trimming were inferred from the DNA itself. The table records 200,000 to 250,000 clones, around three quarters of them present only once. The CDR3 is 19 amino acids. CDR1 and CDR2 (germline): ENHRY, SYGVKD. J gave up 4 bases and V 3 bases, and 12 bases lay outside the gene matches.

V usage is TRBV10-3 and J usage is TRBJ2-5, with 15 bases that match TRBD2. The source of this sequence is a woman between 65 and 79 years old with acute or convalescent COVID-19. The sequenced sample was peripheral blood. CDR3 sequence: CAISEGLAGGLMLVETQYF. The CDR3 nucleotides read TGTGCCATCAGTGAAGGACTAGCGGGGGGGCTAATGTTGGTAGAGACCCAGTACTTC.